Described below is a single TCR beta chain sequence and its context. Its antigen target is currently unknown. Qualities for individual bases were not recorded, and no much larger clone is one base off. V and J are truncated by 2 bases and 9 bases respectively, leaving an intervening sequence of 8 bases. CDR3 length: 12 amino acids, cysteine to phenylalanine. This entry keeps only the CDR3 DNA: 36 bases, framed from base 1. The germline V gene (reference sequence) sets CDR1 to SEHNR and CDR2 to FQNEAQ. The entry originates in a study of CD8 T cells in ankylosing spondylitis (dated by TCRdb to the late 2010s). In the study overall: To find TCR variants linked to disease, the study profiled T cell receptor beta repertoires in ankylosing spondylitis patients and healthy donors. Samples of peripheral blood were taken, and for ankylosing spondylitis patients, synovial fluid was collected as well. The whole study cohort included over a hundred healthy donors and around 25 ankylosing spondylitis patients.

TCRdb shows the sequencer as Illumina HiSeq 2500. TCR beta libraries were prepared by quantitative 5'-RACE with molecular barcodes. The original methods were these. A new computational method based on a probabilistic model of VDJ rearrangement was used to identify disease-linked TCR variants. TCRdb ran its own pipeline on the public reads, namely fastp trimming at Q25 and MiXCR clone calling, and kept in-frame beta chains. Every CDR3 protein is listed once, alongside the most common genes and DNA of its rows. The V and J calls follow TCRdb's processing rather than the paper's. Across this sample there are about 130,000 distinct CDR3 sequences, with 15% to 20% seen only once. The ten largest make up roughly a third of the sample. Overall study results and their limits: Blood from ankylosing spondylitis patients appeared to be characterized by a TCR beta motif made up of several highly homologous amino acid variants. In peripheral blood, the disease-linked clones were found at relatively low frequencies and had a CD8+ phenotype. The disease-linked clones were reported as significantly enriched in matched synovial fluid samples from ankylosing spondylitis patients. Some motif variants were previously reported in synovial fluid and blood of reactive arthritis patients, suggesting common disease-initiation mechanisms.

The chain couples TRBV7-9 to TRBJ2-1, with the D gene uncertain. The sequenced material came from blood, either unsorted or a sorted T cell fraction (not recorded which). This sequence originates from a male donor with ankylosing spondylitis. The DNA sequence is TGTGCCAGCAGCTTATTACCGGGTGAGCAGTTCTTC. It codes for CASSLLPGEQFF.